This T cell receptor beta chain was identified during a study of metastatic and nonmetastatic thyroid tumors. There were no patients who had received any treatment before thyroid surgery. This CDR3 is built from 12 residues. The germline V and J ends were trimmed by 6 bases and 11 bases, with 16 bases remaining between them. Germline loops: CDR1 MDHEN, CDR2 SYDVKM. This clone appeared a few times. This may come from a read error, since a much larger clone is one base off. The CDR3 end shows no conserved phenylalanine or tryptophan, and so a read error is likely. TCRdb reanalyzed the PCR reads via MiXCR. This table has tens of thousands of clones, roughly 18% appearing once.

Material for sequencing was blood. The source is a female donor with papillary thyroid cancer or a benign thyroid nodule (not recorded which). Some clones in this sample may be carry-over from other donors' samples. The chain has TRBV28 and TRBJ1-1; D uncertain. CDR3 protein: CASSSPLGRAFS. CDR3 nucleotides: TGTGCCAGCAGCTCTCCCCTGGGTCGTGCTTTCTCT.